This passage covers 2 T cell receptor beta chains from one sample sequenced in a study of shared clonotypes between healthy human individuals. Generated by immunoSEQ multiplex PCR, the TCRdb table keeps only in-frame clones and is missing some. The repertoire holds 300,000 to 400,000 clones, with roughly 91% as singletons. What was sequenced was memory CD8+ T cells sorted from blood. The subset denotes: CD45RO+ cells pooled with CCR7-negative TemRA cells. These receptors were obtained from a man between 18 and 35 years old in good health.

The chain joins TRBV5-4 to TRBJ2-2; 10 bases map to TRBD2. The germline V gene has CDR1 SGHNT and CDR2 YYREEE (reference sequence). J gave up 3 bases and V 0 bases, and 2 bases lay outside the gene matches. The CDR3 sequence is 16 residues long. The CDR3 nucleotides read TGTGCCAGCAGCTTGGGGCTAGCGGGGGACACCGGGGAGCTGTTTTTT. It is translated as CASSLGLAGDTGELFF.

V is TRBV13 and J is TRBJ1-2; D call uncertain. The V end was cut by 5 bases, the J end by 5 bases, with 15 bases between. The CDR3 covers 14 residues. The germline CDR1 and CDR2 sequences are PRHDT and FYEKMQ (reference sequence). This CDR3 reads CASSPRSQSYGYTF. CDR3 nucleotides: TGTGCCAGCAGCCCTAGGTCCCAGAGTTATGGCTACACCTTC.